This entry is about one TCR beta chain. Its antigen is not identified. This specimen belongs to a study of T-cell memory formation after mild COVID-19. Using its own MiXCR run on the 5' RACE reads, TCRdb lists one record per CDR3 protein. The sample lists 300,000 to 400,000 distinct CDR3 sequences, 10% to 15% occurring once. Study-level results: Several responding clones turned up in pre-infection memory, indicating that cross-reactive memory may have taken part. Contracting clones localized mainly to CM and EM when CD4+ and mainly to EMRA when CD8+.

The sequenced material came from PBMCs or a T cell subset sorted from them (not recorded which). This TCR was sampled from a man younger than 35 who had mild COVID-19 (a few samples of this study predate the infection). Cell type and time point are not known.

CDR3 protein: CASSLHGIWAGTTYNEQFF. The CDR3 bases are TGCGCCAGCAGCTTGCATGGTATCTGGGCGGGGACTACCTACAATGAGCAGTTCTTC. The V and J genes are TRBV5-1 and TRBJ2-1, with TRBD2 matching 7 bases. The length of the CDR3 is 19 residues. The J segment lost 2 bases and the V segment lost 1 base, leaving 15 bases of the junction unmatched. Germline loops: CDR1 SGHRS, CDR2 YFSETQ. Supplemented by reference TRBV5-1 and TRBJ2-1, the full variable domain reads KAGVTQTPRYLIKTRGQQVTLSCSPISGHRSVSWYQQTPGQGLQFLFEYFSETQRNKGNFPGRFSGRQFSNSRSEMNVSTLELGDSALYLCASSLHGIWAGTTYNEQFFGPGTRLTVL.